This TCR beta chain was recovered during a study of response to subunit inactivated influenza vaccine. General study results and limits: The authors suggested that every seasonal influenza vaccination recruits few new T cells.

The CDR3 loop spans 14 amino acids. Trimming stripped 4 bases from V and 4 bases from J, with 14 bases between. Per the germline V gene, CDR1 is SGHRS and CDR2 is YFSETQ. This clonotype was observed a few times. Antigen specificity is unknown. TCRdb re-derived calls from the RT-PCR reads in MiXCR, one entry per CDR3 protein. The repertoire holds about 500,000 distinct CDR3 sequences, with about 15% as singletons. This chain links TRBV5-1 with TRBJ2-5, with D perhaps matching TRBD2 (6 bases). The receptor's source is a man in his fifties or sixties who received an inactivated influenza vaccine. Source: CD4+ T cells sorted from PBMCs, taken approximately 25 months after vaccination. The CDR3 here is CASSPRDFRETQYF. As DNA, the CDR3 is TGCGCCAGCAGCCCACGGGACTTCAGAGAGACCCAGTACTTC.